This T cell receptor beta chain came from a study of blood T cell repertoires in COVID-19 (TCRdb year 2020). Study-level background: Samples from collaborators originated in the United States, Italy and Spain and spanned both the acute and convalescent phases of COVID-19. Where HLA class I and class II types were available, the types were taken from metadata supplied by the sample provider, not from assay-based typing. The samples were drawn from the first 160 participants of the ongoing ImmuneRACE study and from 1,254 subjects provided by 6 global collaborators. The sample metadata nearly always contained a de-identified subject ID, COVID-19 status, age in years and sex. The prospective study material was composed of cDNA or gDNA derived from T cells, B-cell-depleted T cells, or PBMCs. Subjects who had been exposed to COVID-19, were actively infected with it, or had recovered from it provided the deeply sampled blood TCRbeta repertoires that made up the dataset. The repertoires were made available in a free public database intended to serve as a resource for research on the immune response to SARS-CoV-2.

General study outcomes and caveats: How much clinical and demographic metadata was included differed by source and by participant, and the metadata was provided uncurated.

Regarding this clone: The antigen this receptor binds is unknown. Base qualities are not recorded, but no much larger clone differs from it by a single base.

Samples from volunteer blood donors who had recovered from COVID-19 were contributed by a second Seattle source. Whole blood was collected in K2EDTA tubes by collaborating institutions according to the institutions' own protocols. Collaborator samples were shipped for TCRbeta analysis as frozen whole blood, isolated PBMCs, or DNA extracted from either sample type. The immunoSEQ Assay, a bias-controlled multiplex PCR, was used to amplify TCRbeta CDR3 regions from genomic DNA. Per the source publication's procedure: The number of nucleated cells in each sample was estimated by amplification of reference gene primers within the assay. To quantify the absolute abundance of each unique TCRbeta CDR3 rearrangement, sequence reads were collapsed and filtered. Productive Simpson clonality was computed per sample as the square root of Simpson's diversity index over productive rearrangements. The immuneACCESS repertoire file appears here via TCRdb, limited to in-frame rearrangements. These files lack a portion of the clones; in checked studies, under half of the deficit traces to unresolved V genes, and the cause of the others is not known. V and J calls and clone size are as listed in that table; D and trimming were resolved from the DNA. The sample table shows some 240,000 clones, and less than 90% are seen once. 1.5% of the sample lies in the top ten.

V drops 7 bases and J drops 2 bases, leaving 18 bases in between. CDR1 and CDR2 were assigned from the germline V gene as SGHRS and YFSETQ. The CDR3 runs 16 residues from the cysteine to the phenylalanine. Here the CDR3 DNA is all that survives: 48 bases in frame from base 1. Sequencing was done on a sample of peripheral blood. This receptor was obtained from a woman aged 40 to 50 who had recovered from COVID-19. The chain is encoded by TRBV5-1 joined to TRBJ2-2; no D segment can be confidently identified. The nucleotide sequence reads TGCGCCAGCTCCCGCCGGTCCGATATCAACACCGGGGAGCTGTTTTTT. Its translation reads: CASSRRSDINTGELFF. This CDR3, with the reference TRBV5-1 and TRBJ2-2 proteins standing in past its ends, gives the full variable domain KAGVTQTPRYLIKTRGQQVTLSCSPISGHRSVSWYQQTPGQGLQFLFEYFSETQRNKGNFPGRFSGRQFSNSRSEMNVSTLELGDSALYLCASSRRSDINTGELFFGEGSRLTVL.